This is a list of T cell receptor beta chains from one sample in a study of tumor and adjacent non-tumor tissue in lung cancer. Via MiXCR, TCRdb re-called the multiplex PCR reads, giving one row per CDR3 protein. The sample includes roughly 49,000 distinct CDR3 sequences, just under 75% of them seen just once. The sequencing input was distant non-tumor lung tissue. The receptor source for this set is a woman aged 55-69 years with non-small cell lung cancer. Each CDR3 is given without its conserved first and last residue. The D gene is left open where the match is weak.

length	J	D	V	CDR3
15	TRBJ2-6	-	TRBV28	ASTPRTIFYGVNVLT
15	TRBJ2-1	TRBD2	TRBV6-2/TRBV6-3	ASSQTSGRAANDEQF
12	TRBJ2-7	-	TRBV6-5	ASGAQCPNYEQY
15	TRBJ2-5	TRBD2	TRBV11-1	VSSLGSGRGLEETQY
13	TRBJ2-1	-	TRBV20-1	SARAVPVGHNEQF
14	TRBJ2-2	-	TRBV4-3	ASSKGPVGNTGELF
11	TRBJ2-7	-	TRBV28	ASSLDSTYEQY
11	TRBJ1-1	-	TRBV12-3/TRBV12-4	ASSLWMDTEAF
11	TRBJ1-2	-	TRBV25-1	ASKGGSVDGYT
10	TRBJ1-1	-	TRBV21-1	ASSGGLAEAF
12	TRBJ2-5	-	TRBV6-5	ANSAQGEYETQY
14	TRBJ2-3	-	TRBV11-3	VSSPRQKEDTDTQY
15	TRBJ2-5	-	TRBV11-2	ASRLSRGNGYTETQY
13	TRBJ2-2	TRBD1	TRBV11-3	ACSSGTGVTGELF
12	TRBJ1-1	-	TRBV6-1	ASSYFSPKTEAF
12	TRBJ2-3	-	TRBV4-1	ASSQGQNTDTQY
12	TRBJ2-3	-	TRBV10-3	TISEGTGTDTRY
11	TRBJ1-1	-	TRBV29-1	STGQNMNTEAL
13	TRBJ1-1	TRBD1	TRBV11-2	ASSYRTGGCTEAF
13	TRBJ2-5	TRBD2	TRBV4-2	ASKRGGDNRETQY
10	TRBJ2-2	-	TRBV13	AIAIGGGELF
11	TRBJ1-1	-	TRBV6-5	ASSTGWNSEAF
15	TRBJ2-1	-	TRBV6-2/TRBV6-3	ASTSPVLVGRDNEQF
13	TRBJ1-6	-	TRBV4-2	ASSPQGQLNSSID
11	TRBJ1-1	-	TRBV5-5	VSSRIENTEAF
8	TRBJ1-1	-	TRBV29-1	SVIHSEAF
12	TRBJ1-1	TRBD1	TRBV7-3	ACSSGGAGTEAF
11	TRBJ1-1	-	TRBV11-2	ASSRTQNTEAF
12	TRBJ2-7	TRBD1	TRBV4-2	ASRPGTGDYEQY
14	TRBJ2-1	-	TRBV4-3	ASSQGRARTYNEQF
13	TRBJ2-5	-	TRBV4-2	ASGQDRGNRETQY
13	TRBJ1-6	-	TRBV12-3/TRBV12-4	ASSPRGPINSPLY
12	TRBJ2-3	-	TRBV4-1	ASIQGQNTDTQY
13	TRBJ2-5	TRBD2	TRBV4-3	AISQGLAGSETQY
12	TRBJ2-1	-	TRBV12-3/TRBV12-4	ASTPSRGDNYQF
12	TRBJ2-5	-	TRBV6-2/TRBV6-3	TTSPEIVGETQY
14	TRBJ1-5	TRBD1	TRBV6-5	DSTRHWDSFNQPQH
14	TRBJ2-1	TRBD2	TRBV28	ASSSTSADRGYEQF
16	TRBJ2-1	TRBD1	TRBV10-3	AISESGQVGRGDNEQF
14	TRBJ2-1	-	TRBV28	ASSPVTVWAGNEQF
12	TRBJ1-2	-	TRBV6-2/TRBV6-3	TSSPREGWRDYT
13	TRBJ2-3	TRBD2	TRBV4-3	VNSQGTSGADTQY
13	TRBJ2-7	TRBD2	TRBV29-1	NVAGGLAGKYEQY
14	TRBJ2-3	-	TRBV29-1	SVEGGPSYSTDMQY
13	TRBJ2-1	TRBD1	TRBV5-4	ASSRGQGSYNEQF
12	TRBJ2-7	-	TRBV4-1	TSSRPGLNREQY
13	TRBJ2-3	-	TRBV11-2	ASSLGLTGYDAQY
16	TRBJ1-2	-	TRBV6-2/TRBV6-3	ASNYHTPRDGSSYGYT
12	TRBJ2-1	TRBD2	TRBV11-1	ASSLDGGRDEQF
12	TRBJ2-3	-	TRBV29-1	SVALLEEIDTQY
14	TRBJ2-1	TRBD2	TRBV11-2	ASSSISGRITNEQL
14	TRBJ2-5	-	TRBV11-1	ASNRRRVERIGTQY
12	TRBJ2-2	-	TRBV20-1	SASSDRNTGELF
13	TRBJ2-3	TRBD2	TRBV4-3	AGSQGTSWADMQY
12	TRBJ2-5	TRBD1	TRBV6-1	ASSTGQWGESQY
14	TRBJ1-1	TRBD1	TRBV6-2/TRBV6-3	ASSYYGTGLITEAF
12	TRBJ1-4	-	TRBV6-5	AGRPISTNEKLF
10	TRBJ2-7	-	TRBV7-9	ASSLVHYEQY